This is a list of T cell receptor beta chains from one sample in a study of regulatory T cells in long-lasting Graves disease. TCRdb independently ran MiXCR on the multiplex PCR reads; one entry per CDR3 protein. Of about half a million distinct CDR3 sequences listed, 9.5% to 15% are singletons. The sample was also reused in another study, on T cells in Graves' hyperthyroidism and ophthalmopathy.

The starting material was peripheral blood mononuclear cells (PBMCs), obtained at new diagnosis, from a patient treated with antithyroid drugs. The receptors were gathered from a woman aged 25 to 39 with Graves disease. CDR3s include the opening cysteine and the closing phenylalanine or tryptophan. The D gene is left open where the match is weak. Size tells how often a clone was seen (once, few, many) or the class of an expanded clone, and some rows leave it out.

d_call	v_call	j_call	clone_size	cdr3_nt	cdr3_aa
NA	TRBV20-1	TRBJ1-1	NA	TGCAGTGCTAGAGATACCAGGGGTGCCCTTGAAGCTTTCTTT	CSARDTRGALEAFF
NA	TRBV20-1	TRBJ1-4	many	TGCAGTGCTAGAAAGGGCGGCGGTGAAAAACTGTTTTTT	CSARKGGGEKLFF
NA	TRBV3-1	TRBJ2-5	NA	TGTGCCAGCAGCTCTCGAGGGACCCAGTACTTC	CASSSRGTQYF
TRBD2	TRBV6-1	TRBJ2-7	few	TGTGCCAGCAACGGACTAGCGGGAGGGGGCTCCTACGAGCAGTACTTC	CASNGLAGGGSYEQYF
NA	TRBV10-3	TRBJ2-7	many	TGTGCCATCAGGTCCCAGGGAAGCTCCTACGAGCAGTACTTC	CAIRSQGSSYEQYF
NA	TRBV4-3	TRBJ1-1	many	TGCGCCAGCTCCAGGGTCGGGGCTGACACTGAAGCTTTCTTT	CASSRVGADTEAFF
NA	TRBV20-1	TRBJ2-2	once	TGCAGTGCTAGAGATCGGCGCTCCGGGAACACCGGGGATCTGTTTTTT	CSARDRRSGNTGDLFF
TRBD1	TRBV28	TRBJ1-2	many	TGTGCCAGCGGTTTGGTGGACAGGGGGCCTAACTATGGCTACACCTTC	CASGLVDRGPNYGYTF
TRBD2	TRBV14	TRBJ2-7	NA	TGTGCCAGCAGCCAAGTTGGCGCGGGAGGACCCCTCTACGAGCAGTACTTC	CASSQVGAGGPLYEQYF
NA	TRBV2	TRBJ1-3	many	TGTGCCAGCAGGGAGGCTTGGAACACCATATATTTT	CASREAWNTIYF
TRBD2	TRBV29-1	TRBJ2-5	many	TGCAGCGTCTCTGGACTAGCGGGAGGGTGGTCGGGAGAGACCCAGTACTTC	CSVSGLAGGWSGETQYF